A selection of T cell receptor beta chains follows, all from one sample in a study of T cells and Merkel cell carcinoma outcomes. The assay was immunoSEQ multiplex PCR, and TCRdb's table has in-frame clones only and misses some. The sample holds more than 6,000 clones; about 69% are singletons and the top ten take 11% to 15%. Sequencing was done on a sample of tumor tissue from Merkel cell carcinoma. These receptors all come from a human donor with Merkel cell carcinoma. Some clones in this sample may be carry-over from other donors' samples. The conserved cysteine and the conserved F or W are not part of the CDR3 here.

TRBJ2-3 | TRBV10-3 | AISDAGTSTDTQY
TRBJ2-3 | TRBV18 | ASSLASGTSTDTQY
TRBJ2-3 | TRBV9 | ASSVEGLPSDTQY
TRBJ2-1 | TRBV7-2 | ASSPSGPPHNEQF
TRBJ2-7 | TRBV6-5 | ASSYSRRDQRY
TRBJ1-2 | TRBV23-1 | ASSQSGEGGYI
TRBJ1-4 | TRBV10-3 | AISESIRNNEKLF
TRBJ2-1 | TRBV4-2 | ASTTTGGRDEQF
TRBJ2-3 | TRBV6-1 | ASSDPGRRAQY
TRBJ2-5 | TRBV19 | ASSKVPWGASEETQY
TRBJ2-1 | TRBV19 | ASSWRVSEQF
TRBJ2-3 | TRBV4-1 | ASSQRTSRSRTDTQY
TRBJ1-2 | TRBV7-2 | ASSLRRTSET
TRBJ2-3 | TRBV19 | ASSIDRGTDTQY
TRBJ1-2 | TRBV10-3 | AISEKLWTENYGYT
TRBJ1-1 | TRBV29-1 | SVEGTPTGKYRTEAF
TRBJ1-2 | TRBV6-5 | ASSYGSGFRAGYT
TRBJ1-2 | TRBV28 | ASRLFYGYT
TRBJ1-1 | TRBV6-5 | ASRTGGLEAF
TRBJ1-1 | TRBV5-1 | ASSLGGAMNTEAF
TRBJ1-1 | TRBV29-1 | SVYGGMNTEAF
TRBJ2-1 | TRBV29-1 | SVDQNRGRNNEQF
TRBJ1-1 | TRBV2 | ASSEAATRDTEAF
TRBJ2-6 | TRBV28 | ASSFQGRVSGANVLT
TRBJ1-4 | TRBV15 | ATSRDLAANEKLF
TRBJ1-1 | TRBV5-1 | ASSLTDRGMNTEAF
TRBJ1-3 | TRBV5-1 | ASSPATGGNTIY
TRBJ2-5 | TRBV6-6 | ASRTEETQY
TRBJ2-2 | TRBV19 | ASSIGTSGTTGELF
TRBJ2-6 | TRBV27 | ASSLSTSGLLSGANVLT
TRBJ2-7 | TRBV5-1 | ASSLDGRVSYEQY
TRBJ2-7 | TRBV30 | AWTQDRAYEQY
TRBJ1-3 | TRBV11-3 | ASSRGSGNTIY
TRBJ2-1 | TRBV7-8 | ALSSGQYNEQF
TRBJ1-2 | TRBV18 | ASSPDRVSYYGYT
TRBJ2-1 | TRBV5-1 | ASSFGVVPNEQF
TRBJ1-4 | TRBV30 | AWSVGIAEKLF
TRBJ2-6 | TRBV19 | ASSMGSSVSGANVLT
TRBJ2-7 | TRBV30 | AWSPTVTYEQY